This T cell receptor (beta chain) was captured in a study of T-cell memory formation after mild COVID-19. Study-wide findings and caveats: Confirmation was lacking for SARS-CoV-2 specificity of second-wave clones that peaked on day 37. Clones that shrank (day 15 to 85) were balanced CD4/CD8, whereas later expanders leaned CD4+. Cross-reactive memory appears to have joined, as suggested by some responding clones showing up in pre-infection memory.

This clonotype was observed a handful of times. No antigen is known for it. 5'RACE with constant-segment primers built TCRalpha and TCRbeta cDNA libraries with UMIs. Each CDR3 protein is one row after TCRdb ran MiXCR on the 5' RACE reads. The sample carries 450,000 to 650,000 distinct CDR3 sequences, under 20% recorded once. V lost 0 bases, J lost 4 bases, and 13 bases lay in between. This CDR3 is 15 amino acids long. Germline V gene lookup returns CDR1 SGDLS and CDR2 YYNGEE. Sequenced input: PBMCs or a T cell subset sorted from them (not recorded which). This receptor was obtained from an adult woman who had mild COVID-19 (a few samples of this study predate the infection). Cell type and time point are not known. The chain recombines TRBV9 with TRBJ1-1; no firm D call. The CDR3 region has the DNA TGTGCCAGCAGCGTAGGAGCTCTGGCGGGCACTGAAGCTTTCTTT. Translation gives CASSVGALAGTEAFF.